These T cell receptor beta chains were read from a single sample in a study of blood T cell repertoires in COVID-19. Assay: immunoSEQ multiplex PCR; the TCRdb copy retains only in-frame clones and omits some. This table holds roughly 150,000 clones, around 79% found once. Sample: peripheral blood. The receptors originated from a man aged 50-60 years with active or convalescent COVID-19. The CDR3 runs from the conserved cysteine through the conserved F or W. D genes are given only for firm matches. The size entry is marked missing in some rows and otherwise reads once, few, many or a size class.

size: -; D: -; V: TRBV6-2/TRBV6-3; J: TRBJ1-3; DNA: TGTGCCAGCAGTTCCACGGTAAACACCATATATTTT; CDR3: CASSSTVNTIYF
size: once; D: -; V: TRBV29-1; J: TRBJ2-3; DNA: TGCAGCGCGGGACAAGGCACAGATACGCAGTATTTT; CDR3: CSAGQGTDTQYF
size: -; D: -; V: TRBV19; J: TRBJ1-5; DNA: TGTGCCAGTAGTATATCAGGGATTAGCAATCAGCCCCAGCATTTT; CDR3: CASSISGISNQPQHF
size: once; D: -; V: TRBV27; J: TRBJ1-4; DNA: TGTGCCAGCAGTTTATGGGCCGGGGCAACTAATGAAAAACTGTTTTTT; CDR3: CASSLWAGATNEKLFF
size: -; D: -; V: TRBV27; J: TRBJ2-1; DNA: TGTGCCAGCAGTTTAGACTATATTCAGGATGAGCAGTTCTTC; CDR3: CASSLDYIQDEQFF
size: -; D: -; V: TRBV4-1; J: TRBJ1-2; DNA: TGCGCCAGCAGCCAAGTTTTGGGGCTTGGCTATGGCTACACCTTC; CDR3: CASSQVLGLGYGYTF
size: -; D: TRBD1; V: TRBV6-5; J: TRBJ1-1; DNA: TGTGCCAGCAGTTACGGACAGGGTTATACTGAAGCTTTCTTT; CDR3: CASSYGQGYTEAFF
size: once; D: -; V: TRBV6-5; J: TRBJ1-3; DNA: TGTGCCAGCAGTTCCAGACTGCTCGCAGGGGGAAACACCATATATTTT; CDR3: CASSSRLLAGGNTIYF
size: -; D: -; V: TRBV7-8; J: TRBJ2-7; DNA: TGTGCCAGCAGTTCCTTAGCGACTCAACCCTACGAGCAGTACTTC; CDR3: CASSSLATQPYEQYF
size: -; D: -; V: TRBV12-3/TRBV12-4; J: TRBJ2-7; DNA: TGTGCCAGCAGTTTGGCAGGGTACGAGCAGTACTTC; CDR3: CASSLAGYEQYF
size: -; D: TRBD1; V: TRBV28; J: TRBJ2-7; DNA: TGTGCCAGCAGTCGCCGGACAGGGGGGGGCTACGAGCAGTACTTC; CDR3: CASSRRTGGGYEQYF
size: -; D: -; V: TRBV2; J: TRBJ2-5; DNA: TGTGCCAGCATGGTGAATTTAAGGGAGGCGGAGACCCAGTACTTC; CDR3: CASMVNLREAETQYF
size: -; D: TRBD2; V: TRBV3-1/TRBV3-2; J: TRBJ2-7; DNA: TGTGCCAGCAGCCCCTCCGGGACTAGCGGCGCCTACGAGCAGTACTTC; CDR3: CASSPSGTSGAYEQYF
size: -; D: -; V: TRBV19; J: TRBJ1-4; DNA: TGTGCCAGTAGCCTAGGGGTGAAACTGTTTTTT; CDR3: CASSLGVKLFF
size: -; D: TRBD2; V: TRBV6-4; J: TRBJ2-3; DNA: TGTGCCAGCAGTGACGCCAGCGGGAAGGGCACAGATACGCAGTATTTT; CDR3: CASSDASGKGTDTQYF
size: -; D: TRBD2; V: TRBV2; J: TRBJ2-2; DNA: TGTGCCAGCAGTCCCGGGACTAGCGGGAGCTACGGTAGGGCCGGGGAGCTGTTTTTT; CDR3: CASSPGTSGSYGRAGELFF
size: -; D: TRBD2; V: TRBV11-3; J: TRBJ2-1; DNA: TGTGCCAGCAGCTTCGCGGGAGCCGGCAATGAGCAGTTCTTC; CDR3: CASSFAGAGNEQFF
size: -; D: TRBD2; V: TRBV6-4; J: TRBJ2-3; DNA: TGTGCCAGCAGCTTACTAGCGGGAGGTCAAGATACGCAGTATTTT; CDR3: CASSLLAGGQDTQYF
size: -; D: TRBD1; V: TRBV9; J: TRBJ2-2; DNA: TGTGCCAGCAGCGGCACGACAGGGGTTGGCACCGGGGAGCTGTTTTTT; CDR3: CASSGTTGVGTGELFF
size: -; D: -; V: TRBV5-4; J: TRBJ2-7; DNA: TGTGCCAGCAGCCTCACTGGGGGCGGCAGGCACTACGAGCAGTACTTC; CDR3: CASSLTGGGRHYEQYF
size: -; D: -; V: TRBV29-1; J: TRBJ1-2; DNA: TGCAGCGTCGGACAGTCTAACTATGGCTACACCTTC; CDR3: CSVGQSNYGYTF
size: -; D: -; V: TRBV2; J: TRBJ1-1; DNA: TGTGCCAGCAGTGAAGCGTCTCCGGGGAGCACTGAAGCTTTCTTT; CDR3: CASSEASPGSTEAFF
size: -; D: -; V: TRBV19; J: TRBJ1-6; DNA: TGTGCCAGTAGTATAGAACAGACCAATTCACCCCTCCACTTT; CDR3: CASSIEQTNSPLHF
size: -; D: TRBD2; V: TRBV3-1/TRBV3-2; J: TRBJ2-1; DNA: TGTGCCAGCAGCCAAGTTACTAGCGGGAGTCGGGAGCAGTTCTTC; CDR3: CASSQVTSGSREQFF